This T cell receptor (beta chain) was recovered during a study of shared clonotypes between healthy human individuals. Here immunoSEQ multiplex PCR was the method, and the copy in TCRdb shows in-frame clones only, minus some. This table holds 2 million or so clones, roughly 94% found once. The CDR3 sequence is 14 residues long. Trimming shortened V by 4 bases and J by 4 bases, and 14 bases separated the two germline ends. The germline V gene has CDR1 SGHDT and CDR2 YYEEEE. Specimen: naive CD4+ T cells sorted from blood. Specified subset: CD45RA+ positively selected. The V gene is TRBV5-6, the J gene TRBJ1-1; no firm D call. This TCR was recovered from a man aged 18 to 29 in good health. CDR3 bases: TGTGCCAGCAGCCCCCAGTTAGCTGGCACTGAAGCTTTCTTT. Its translation is CASSPQLAGTEAFF.